The T cell receptor beta chain described here comes from a study of cytomegalovirus exposure and HLA in healthy donors. In this sample, this clone turned up once. Its specificity is not known. The donors were members of the validation cohort, which comprised 120 subjects and was separate from the first cohort of 670 or so subjects. The table came from immunoSEQ multiplex PCR; TCRdb's copy has only in-frame clones and leaves some out. Of around 120,000 clones listed, 70% to 90% were seen once; the top ten hold less than 2%. Study findings and constraints: The listing of approximately 160 TCR beta chains classed them as cytomegalovirus-associated. Most observed TCR sequences were rare, whereas some public TCRs were detected in many donors. Using the classifier, cytomegalovirus status was reportedly diagnosed with high specificity and sensitivity.

CDR1 is SSHAT and CDR2 is FNYEAQ in the germline V gene (reference sequence). V lost 5 bases and J 0 bases, leaving 10 bases between the germline ends. This CDR3 has 15 amino acids. The sequenced sample consisted of PBMCs. The sequence derives from a man younger than 30 in good health and CMV-seronegative. The rearrangement uses TRBV7-7 and TRBJ2-2; D may be TRBD2 (5 bases). In nucleotides, the CDR3 is TGTGCCAGCAGCCGGGCACTAGCGAACACCGGGGAGCTGTTTTTT. It codes for CASSRALANTGELFF.